This T cell receptor (beta chain) was documented in a study of T cells in Graves' hyperthyroidism and ophthalmopathy (dated by TCRdb to about 2019). Regarding the research as a whole: Peripheral blood samples were taken at initial diagnosis, before any treatment was given. The roughly 100 discovery patients were randomly divided into training and test sets at a 7:3 ratio. Prospective prediction of ophthalmopathy was tested in an independent validation cohort consisting of fewer than 20 hyperthyroidism patients and over 15 patients who later progressed to ophthalmopathy. To identify TCR V-J signatures that set the groups apart, the researchers used a discovery cohort of approximately 98 patients, made up of some 41 with Graves' ophthalmopathy and some 60 with stable Graves' hyperthyroidism. According to the paper, TCR Vbeta CDR3 sequencing was carried out on 135 peripheral blood samples, which came from about 45 ophthalmopathy, fewer than 80 hyperthyroidism and some 17 progressor patients. Once sampling was done, hyperthyroidism patients were given methimazole at a starting dose of 30 mg daily, whereas ophthalmopathy patients were given high-dose intravenous methylprednisolone. In more than 5 Graves' hyperthyroidism patients, the study also compared T-cell repertoires from thyroid tissue with T-cell repertoires from blood. Beyond this particular receptor, the publication reports: Most expanded thyroid clonotypes (frequency above 0.001) were also detected in blood, a finding suggesting that blood repertoires may reflect thyroid immune responses. No statistical method was used to fix the sample size in advance, and group allocation was not hidden from the investigators. In validation, progression to ophthalmopathy was predicted by the model with nearly 71% sensitivity and roughly 76% specificity, a median of about 6.4 months before onset. A model built on a 13 V-J signature distinguished ophthalmopathy from stable hyperthyroidism, reaching about 88% sensitivity and about 81% specificity in cross-validation and 80%/75% in testing.

TCR beta CDR3 regions were amplified from RNA transcripts. The first round of RT-PCR for the TCR CDR3 was performed with the HTBI primer set and the Qiagen OneStep RT-PCR kit. Libraries were constructed in a second round of multiplex PCR, after which size selection and purification were performed. Sequencing of the libraries was done on an Illumina HiSeq2000 using paired-end 100 bp reads. Under the source paper's analysis protocol: Raw data were processed with SOAPnuke, discarding reads with adapters, uncalled bases, mean Phred below 15, or no exact constant-primer or identifier match. High-quality paired reads were merged with COPE v1.2.5, and unique nucleotide sequences were defined as clonotypes. Clonotypes were aligned to IMGT TRBV, TRBD and TRBJ reference segments using MiTCR v1.1. Only V-J combinations with frequency above 0.0001, covering roughly 99% of repertoires, were analysed. The TCS score was defined as the ratio of F50 (clonal expansion) to E x V (chaos), calculated using BLOSUM62-based TCRdist between CDR3 peptides within each V-J. Welch's t-statistics and random forest reduced several hundred V-J features to 13, which were used in a naive Bayes classifier (R e1071). TCRdb itself trimmed the public reads at Q25 with fastp, ran MiXCR and retained productive beta chains. Rows merge per CDR3 protein into single entries with the most common DNA and genes. The V and J calls were not made by the authors but by TCRdb's processing. This sample has about 600,000 distinct CDR3 sequences in its table, and roughly a sixth of those were observed once. The ten biggest clones cover less than 3.5% of the sample.

On this clonotype: The antigen it binds to is not known. No quality values exist for individual bases; no much larger clone is one base distant.

At the junction V is shortened by 5 bases and J by 1 base, with 8 bases in between. The germline V gene sets CDR1 to MNHEY and CDR2 to SVGEGT. The CDR3 numbers 13 residues from cysteine through phenylalanine. The retained sequence is limited to the CDR3, 39 bases, with the frame set at the first base. In the ophthalmopathy patients, disease was moderately to severely active, with a Clinical Activity Score of 3 or more, a NOSPECS grade of 4 or more, and a duration of less than 3 months. The study excluded patients with uncontrolled infections, other autoimmune diseases, pregnancy or lactation. Clinical symptoms, serum thyroxine and TRAb, thyroid ultrasound, and orbital computed tomography formed the basis for the diagnoses. PBMCs were separated from approximately 9.9 ml of fresh peripheral blood using Ficoll-Paque density gradient centrifugation. Trizol reagent was used to extract total RNA, and RNA quality was then checked on an Agilent 2100 Bioanalyzer.

The sequencing input was blood. This chain is built from TRBV6-2 or TRBV6-3 and TRBJ1-2, with the D gene not clear enough to name. This receptor was identified in a woman aged 40 to 50 with Graves' ophthalmopathy. This receptor has the CDR3 CASSSTDNYGYTF. The bases are TGTGCCAGCAGTAGTACAGATAACTATGGCTACACCTTC.